This is a list of T cell receptor beta chains from one sample in a study of long-term antiretroviral therapy in people with HIV. Measured with immunoSEQ multiplex PCR; TCRdb has only the in-frame clones, and not every one. The sample lists tens of thousands of clones, about 80% occurring once. Sequencing used unsorted PBMCs, obtained 4.1 years after starting antiretroviral therapy. These receptors all stem from a woman aged 40 to 55 with HIV. The conserved cysteine and the conserved F or W are not part of the CDR3 here. Fields, in order: D gene, J gene, V gene, CDR3 protein. A D gene is named only where the DNA matches it firmly.

D: -; J: TRBJ2-4; V: TRBV30; CDR3: AWSVQGYTLKNIQY
D: -; J: TRBJ1-2; V: TRBV30; CDR3: AWSYPPVGNYGYT
D: -; J: TRBJ2-5; V: TRBV19; CDR3: ASSIGTDLQETQY
D: -; J: TRBJ2-1; V: TRBV6-1; CDR3: ASSSLAGFNEQF
D: -; J: TRBJ1-1; V: TRBV19; CDR3: ASSPVPGTEAF
D: -; J: TRBJ2-2; V: TRBV19; CDR3: ASRRLLASDTGELF
D: -; J: TRBJ2-7; V: TRBV7-9; CDR3: ASEEGLHYEQY
D: -; J: TRBJ2-7; V: TRBV9; CDR3: ASSGSSYEQY
D: -; J: TRBJ1-1; V: TRBV12-5; CDR3: ASGLGGTEDTEAF
D: TRBD1; J: TRBJ1-6; V: TRBV4-1; CDR3: ASSQEQGRYNSPLH